These T cell receptor beta chains were read from a single sample in a study of blood T cell repertoires in COVID-19. Profiling relied on immunoSEQ multiplex PCR, and the TCRdb table lists in-frame clones only, not all of them. This table has some 200,000 clones, about nine tenths appearing once. What was sequenced was PBMCs or T cells enriched from blood (not recorded which). These TCRs come from a woman in her twenties or thirties who had recovered from COVID-19. CDR3s include the opening cysteine and the closing phenylalanine or tryptophan. The D gene is left open where the match is weak. Not all rows give a size; the values are once, few, many and, for expanded clones, a class.

clone size: NA
J gene: TRBJ1-1
V gene: TRBV7-2
D gene: NA
CDR3 protein: CASSFPTGLVHEAFF
CDR3 DNA: TGTGCCAGCAGCTTCCCAACAGGGCTGGTACATGAAGCTTTCTTT

clone size: NA
J gene: TRBJ1-2
V gene: TRBV2
D gene: NA
CDR3 protein: CASSVSGAGGYTF
CDR3 DNA: TGTGCCAGCAGTGTATCAGGGGCGGGTGGCTACACCTTC

clone size: NA
J gene: TRBJ2-7
V gene: TRBV5-6
D gene: NA
CDR3 protein: CASSLGLAEQYF
CDR3 DNA: TGTGCCAGCAGCTTGGGGCTAGCCGAGCAGTACTTC

clone size: NA
J gene: TRBJ2-5
V gene: TRBV5-6
D gene: TRBD2
CDR3 protein: CASSSGTSGVNQETQYF
CDR3 DNA: TGTGCCAGCAGCTCCGGGACTAGCGGCGTTAACCAAGAGACCCAGTACTTC

clone size: NA
J gene: TRBJ1-2
V gene: TRBV2
D gene: NA
CDR3 protein: CASRSGQGPGYTF
CDR3 DNA: TGTGCCAGCAGATCGGGTCAGGGCCCTGGCTACACCTTC

clone size: NA
J gene: TRBJ1-2
V gene: TRBV12-3/TRBV12-4
D gene: NA
CDR3 protein: CASRWTTNYGYTF
CDR3 DNA: TGTGCCAGCAGATGGACAACGAACTATGGCTACACCTTC

clone size: NA
J gene: TRBJ2-1
V gene: TRBV7-8
D gene: TRBD2
CDR3 protein: CASSLVGGSYNEQFF
CDR3 DNA: TGTGCCAGCAGCTTAGTGGGCGGGAGCTACAATGAGCAGTTCTTC

clone size: NA
J gene: TRBJ1-1
V gene: TRBV9
D gene: NA
CDR3 protein: CASSVGNRPYTEAFF
CDR3 DNA: TGTGCCAGCAGCGTAGGGAACAGACCATACACTGAAGCTTTCTTT

clone size: NA
J gene: TRBJ2-1
V gene: TRBV4-1
D gene: TRBD2
CDR3 protein: CASSQAGTSGKYNEQFF
CDR3 DNA: TGCGCCAGCAGCCAAGCCGGGACTAGCGGGAAGTACAATGAGCAGTTCTTC

clone size: once
J gene: TRBJ2-1
V gene: TRBV7-6
D gene: TRBD1
CDR3 protein: CASSSPGGSTSYNEQFF
CDR3 DNA: TGTGCCAGCAGCTCTCCAGGGGGCAGTACATCGTACAATGAGCAGTTCTTC

clone size: once
J gene: TRBJ2-2
V gene: TRBV29-1
D gene: TRBD2
CDR3 protein: CSVLSGGNTGELFF
CDR3 DNA: TGCAGCGTTCTAAGCGGGGGAAACACCGGGGAGCTGTTTTTT

clone size: NA
J gene: TRBJ2-7
V gene: TRBV7-6
D gene: TRBD2
CDR3 protein: CASSSGLAGSFYEQYF
CDR3 DNA: TGTGCCAGCAGCTCCGGACTAGCGGGGAGTTTTTACGAGCAGTACTTC

clone size: NA
J gene: TRBJ1-5
V gene: TRBV9
D gene: NA
CDR3 protein: CASSVGLNQPQHF
CDR3 DNA: TGTGCCAGCAGCGTAGGTCTGAATCAGCCCCAGCATTTT

clone size: NA
J gene: TRBJ2-2
V gene: TRBV4-2
D gene: TRBD2
CDR3 protein: CASSQDLRGGTGELFF
CDR3 DNA: TGTGCCAGCAGCCAAGATTTGCGGGGGGGTACCGGGGAGCTGTTTTTT

clone size: NA
J gene: TRBJ1-2
V gene: TRBV9
D gene: NA
CDR3 protein: CASSVDRVGGYTF
CDR3 DNA: TGTGCCAGCAGCGTAGACAGGGTCGGAGGCTACACCTTC

clone size: NA
J gene: TRBJ1-1
V gene: TRBV5-6
D gene: NA
CDR3 protein: CASSLLETEAFF
CDR3 DNA: TGTGCCAGCAGCTTGTTAGAAACTGAAGCTTTCTTT

clone size: NA
J gene: TRBJ2-5
V gene: TRBV3-1/TRBV3-2
D gene: NA
CDR3 protein: CASSQDLYRGRQETQYF
CDR3 DNA: TGTGCCAGCAGCCAAGACTTGTATCGGGGAAGGCAAGAGACCCAGTACTTC

clone size: NA
J gene: TRBJ1-2
V gene: TRBV7-9
D gene: NA
CDR3 protein: CASSLAKGGLNYGYTF
CDR3 DNA: TGTGCCAGCAGCTTAGCGAAGGGCGGGCTTAACTATGGCTACACCTTC

clone size: NA
J gene: TRBJ1-5
V gene: TRBV6-2/TRBV6-3
D gene: NA
CDR3 protein: CASSNQHAYSNQPQHF
CDR3 DNA: TGTGCCAGCAGTAACCAACACGCTTATAGCAATCAGCCCCAGCATTTT

clone size: few
J gene: TRBJ1-3
V gene: TRBV5-5
D gene: NA
CDR3 protein: CASSQLKTGNTIYF
CDR3 DNA: TGTGCCAGCAGTCAACTGAAAACTGGAAACACCATATATTTT

clone size: NA
J gene: TRBJ1-5
V gene: TRBV6-5
D gene: NA
CDR3 protein: CASRPTGVIQPQHF
CDR3 DNA: TGTGCCAGCAGACCTACGGGGGTGATTCAGCCCCAGCATTTT

clone size: NA
J gene: TRBJ1-6
V gene: TRBV7-2
D gene: NA
CDR3 protein: CASSLGQPNSPLHF
CDR3 DNA: TGTGCCAGCAGCTTAGGACAGCCTAATTCACCCCTCCACTTT

clone size: NA
J gene: TRBJ2-1
V gene: TRBV19
D gene: NA
CDR3 protein: CASRPPGLTYNEQFF
CDR3 DNA: TGTGCCAGCCGCCCCCCGGGACTTACGTACAATGAGCAGTTCTTC

clone size: once
J gene: TRBJ2-2
V gene: TRBV19
D gene: TRBD1
CDR3 protein: CASSTTGAGELFF
CDR3 DNA: TGTGCCAGTAGTACGACAGGGGCCGGGGAGCTGTTTTTT

clone size: NA
J gene: TRBJ1-3
V gene: TRBV3-1/TRBV3-2
D gene: NA
CDR3 protein: CASSQEGALSSGNTIYF
CDR3 DNA: TGTGCCAGCAGCCAAGAAGGGGCCTTAAGCTCTGGAAACACCATATATTTT

clone size: NA
J gene: TRBJ2-1
V gene: TRBV19
D gene: TRBD2
CDR3 protein: CASSSGGWNNEQFF
CDR3 DNA: TGTGCCAGTAGTAGCGGGGGGTGGAACAATGAGCAGTTCTTC

clone size: NA
J gene: TRBJ1-3
V gene: TRBV25-1
D gene: NA
CDR3 protein: CASTGVGNTIYF
CDR3 DNA: TGTGCCAGCACAGGGGTCGGAAACACCATATATTTT

clone size: NA
J gene: TRBJ1-2
V gene: TRBV7-3
D gene: NA
CDR3 protein: CASSLGEGVMDGYTF
CDR3 DNA: TGTGCCAGCAGCTTAGGGGAGGGCGTAATGGATGGCTACACCTTC

clone size: once
J gene: TRBJ1-4
V gene: TRBV18
D gene: TRBD1
CDR3 protein: CASSETGGSEKLFF
CDR3 DNA: TGTGCCAGCTCGGAAACAGGGGGTAGTGAAAAACTGTTTTTT

clone size: NA
J gene: TRBJ2-7
V gene: TRBV6-6
D gene: TRBD1
CDR3 protein: CASRDRAYEQYF
CDR3 DNA: TGTGCCAGCAGGGACAGGGCCTACGAGCAGTACTTC

clone size: NA
J gene: TRBJ1-1
V gene: TRBV18
D gene: NA
CDR3 protein: CASSPGEGRAFF
CDR3 DNA: TGTGCCAGCTCACCGGGAGAAGGAAGGGCTTTCTTT

clone size: NA
J gene: TRBJ2-1
V gene: TRBV10-1
D gene: NA
CDR3 protein: CASRPPAAIFYNEQFF
CDR3 DNA: TGCGCCAGCAGACCCCCAGCGGCGATTTTTTACAATGAGCAGTTCTTC

clone size: NA
J gene: TRBJ1-2
V gene: TRBV11-1
D gene: TRBD1
CDR3 protein: CASSPDRTNYGYTF
CDR3 DNA: TGTGCCAGCAGCCCGGACAGGACTAACTATGGCTACACCTTC

clone size: NA
J gene: TRBJ2-3
V gene: TRBV19
D gene: TRBD1
CDR3 protein: CASSIRQGSDTQYF
CDR3 DNA: TGTGCCAGTAGTATACGACAGGGATCAGATACGCAGTATTTT

clone size: NA
J gene: TRBJ1-1
V gene: TRBV29-1
D gene: NA
CDR3 protein: CSVEDRTRPGSAEAFF
CDR3 DNA: TGCAGCGTTGAAGATCGTACCAGGCCCGGTAGTGCTGAAGCTTTCTTT

clone size: NA
J gene: TRBJ1-3
V gene: TRBV6-9
D gene: TRBD1
CDR3 protein: CASSPGQRGNTIYF
CDR3 DNA: TGTGCCAGCAGTCCGGGACAGCGAGGAAACACCATATATTTT

clone size: NA
J gene: TRBJ2-1
V gene: TRBV12-3/TRBV12-4
D gene: NA
CDR3 protein: CASGEHNEQFF
CDR3 DNA: TGTGCCAGCGGGGAGCACAATGAGCAGTTCTTC

clone size: NA
J gene: TRBJ1-1
V gene: TRBV5-6
D gene: NA
CDR3 protein: CASSPVLNTEAFF
CDR3 DNA: TGTGCCAGCAGCCCAGTCTTGAACACTGAAGCTTTCTTT

clone size: few
J gene: TRBJ2-7
V gene: TRBV7-2
D gene: TRBD2
CDR3 protein: CASSLRTLGGEQYF
CDR3 DNA: TGTGCCAGCAGCCTGCGGACCTTGGGGGGGGAGCAGTACTTC

clone size: NA
J gene: TRBJ2-5
V gene: TRBV4-3
D gene: TRBD2
CDR3 protein: CASSQEPLAGNQETQYF
CDR3 DNA: TGCGCCAGCAGCCAAGAACCCCTAGCGGGGAACCAAGAGACCCAGTACTTC

clone size: NA
J gene: TRBJ1-5
V gene: TRBV19
D gene: NA
CDR3 protein: CASSITDQPQHF
CDR3 DNA: TGTGCCAGTAGTATCACAGATCAGCCCCAGCATTTT

clone size: NA
J gene: TRBJ1-5
V gene: TRBV5-5
D gene: NA
CDR3 protein: CASSLDRVQPQHF
CDR3 DNA: TGTGCCAGCAGCTTGGACAGGGTTCAGCCCCAGCATTTT

clone size: NA
J gene: TRBJ2-5
V gene: TRBV5-4
D gene: NA
CDR3 protein: CASGLGPTGTGQETQYF
CDR3 DNA: TGTGCCAGCGGATTAGGACCGACAGGGACTGGGCAAGAGACCCAGTACTTC

clone size: NA
J gene: TRBJ1-5
V gene: TRBV5-5
D gene: NA
CDR3 protein: CASSAVRGNQPQHF
CDR3 DNA: TGTGCCAGCAGTGCGGTGCGAGGCAATCAGCCCCAGCATTTT

clone size: NA
J gene: TRBJ2-1
V gene: TRBV25-1
D gene: TRBD1
CDR3 protein: CASSESGTGGYNEQFF
CDR3 DNA: TGTGCCAGCAGTGAATCAGGGACAGGGGGCTACAATGAGCAGTTCTTC

clone size: NA
J gene: TRBJ2-1
V gene: TRBV6-2/TRBV6-3
D gene: NA
CDR3 protein: CASSGGRGSYNEQFF
CDR3 DNA: TGTGCCAGCAGTGGGGGGAGAGGCTCCTACAATGAGCAGTTCTTC

clone size: NA
J gene: TRBJ1-1
V gene: TRBV5-4
D gene: NA
CDR3 protein: CASSPRGYDEAFF
CDR3 DNA: TGTGCCAGCAGCCCTAGGGGATATGACGAAGCTTTCTTT

clone size: NA
J gene: TRBJ1-6
V gene: TRBV27
D gene: NA
CDR3 protein: CASREWQNNSPLHF
CDR3 DNA: TGTGCCAGCAGGGAGTGGCAGAATAATTCACCCCTCCACTTT

clone size: NA
J gene: TRBJ2-5
V gene: TRBV9
D gene: NA
CDR3 protein: CASSVGPTGETQYF
CDR3 DNA: TGTGCCAGCAGCGTAGGACCCACCGGGGAGACCCAGTACTTC

clone size: NA
J gene: TRBJ2-1
V gene: TRBV7-2
D gene: TRBD2
CDR3 protein: CASSLASGGAYNEQFF
CDR3 DNA: TGTGCCAGCAGCTTAGCGAGCGGGGGGGCTTACAATGAGCAGTTCTTC

clone size: NA
J gene: TRBJ2-7
V gene: TRBV19
D gene: TRBD1
CDR3 protein: CANDPTGGNYEQYF
CDR3 DNA: TGTGCCAATGACCCTACAGGGGGCAACTACGAGCAGTACTTC

clone size: NA
J gene: TRBJ1-2
V gene: TRBV11-2
D gene: NA
CDR3 protein: CASSLEGSGYTF
CDR3 DNA: TGTGCCAGCAGCTTAGAAGGGAGTGGCTACACCTTC

clone size: NA
J gene: TRBJ2-7
V gene: TRBV12-3/TRBV12-4
D gene: NA
CDR3 protein: CASSLVPRYEQYF
CDR3 DNA: TGTGCCAGCAGTTTAGTCCCGCGCTACGAGCAGTACTTC

clone size: NA
J gene: TRBJ1-2
V gene: TRBV6-2/TRBV6-3
D gene: NA
CDR3 protein: CASSVVIARGGYTF
CDR3 DNA: TGTGCCAGCAGTGTAGTAATTGCCCGCGGCGGCTACACCTTC